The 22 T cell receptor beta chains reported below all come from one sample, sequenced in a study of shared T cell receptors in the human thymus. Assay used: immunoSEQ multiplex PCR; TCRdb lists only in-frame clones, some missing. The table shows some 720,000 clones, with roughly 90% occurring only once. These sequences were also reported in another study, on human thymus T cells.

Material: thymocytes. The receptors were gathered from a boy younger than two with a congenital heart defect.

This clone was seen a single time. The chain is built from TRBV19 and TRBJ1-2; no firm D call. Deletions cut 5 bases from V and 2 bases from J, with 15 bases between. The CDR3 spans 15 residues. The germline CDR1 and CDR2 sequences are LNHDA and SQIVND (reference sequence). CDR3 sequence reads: CASSGPDGRNYGYTF. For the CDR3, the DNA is TGTGCCAGTAGTGGCCCCGACGGGAGGAACTATGGCTACACCTTC.

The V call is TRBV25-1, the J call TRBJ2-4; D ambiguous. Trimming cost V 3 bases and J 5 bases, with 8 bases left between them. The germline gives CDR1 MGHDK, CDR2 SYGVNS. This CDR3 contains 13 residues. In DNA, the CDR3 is TGTGCCAGCAGTGATCTGGCAGAAAACATTCAGTACTTC. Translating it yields CASSDLAENIQYF.

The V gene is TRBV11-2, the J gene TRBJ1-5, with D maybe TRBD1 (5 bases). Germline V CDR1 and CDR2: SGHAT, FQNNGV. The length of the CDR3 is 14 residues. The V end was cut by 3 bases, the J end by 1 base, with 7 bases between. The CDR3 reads CASSFGGSNQPQHF. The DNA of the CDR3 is TGTGCCAGCAGCTTCGGGGGAAGCAATCAGCCCCAGCATTTT.

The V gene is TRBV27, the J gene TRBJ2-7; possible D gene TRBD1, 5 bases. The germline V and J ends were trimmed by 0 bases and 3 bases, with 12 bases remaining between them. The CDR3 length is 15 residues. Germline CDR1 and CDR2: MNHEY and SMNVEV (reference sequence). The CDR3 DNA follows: TGTGCCAGCAGTTTATCGAGACAGTGTCGCTACGAGCAGTACTTC. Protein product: CASSLSRQCRYEQYF.

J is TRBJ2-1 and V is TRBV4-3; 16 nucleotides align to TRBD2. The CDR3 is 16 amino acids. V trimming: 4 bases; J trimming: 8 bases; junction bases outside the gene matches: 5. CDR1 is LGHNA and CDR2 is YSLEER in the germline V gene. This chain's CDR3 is CASSLGTSGRADEQFF. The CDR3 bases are TGCGCCAGCAGCCTAGGGACTAGCGGGAGGGCCGATGAGCAGTTCTTC.

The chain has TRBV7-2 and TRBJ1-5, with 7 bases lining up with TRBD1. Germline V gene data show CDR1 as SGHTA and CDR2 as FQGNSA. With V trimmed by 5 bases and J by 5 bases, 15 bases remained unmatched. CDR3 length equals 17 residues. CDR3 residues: CASSAPTGLARDQPQHF. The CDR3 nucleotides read TGTGCCAGCAGCGCCCCGACAGGGTTAGCTAGGGATCAGCCCCAGCATTTT.

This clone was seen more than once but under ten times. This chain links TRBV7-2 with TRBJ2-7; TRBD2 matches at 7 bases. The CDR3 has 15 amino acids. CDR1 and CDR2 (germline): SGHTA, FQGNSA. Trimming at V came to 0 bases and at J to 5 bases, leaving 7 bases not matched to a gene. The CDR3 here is CASSLAGAGVNEQYF. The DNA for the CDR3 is TGTGCCAGCAGCTTAGCTGGGGCGGGAGTAAACGAGCAGTACTTC.

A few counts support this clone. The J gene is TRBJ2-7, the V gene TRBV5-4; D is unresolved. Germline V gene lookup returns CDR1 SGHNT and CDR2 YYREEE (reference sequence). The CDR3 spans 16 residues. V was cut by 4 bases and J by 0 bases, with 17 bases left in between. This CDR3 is CASSPFGPLSSYEQYF. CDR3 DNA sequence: TGTGCCAGCAGCCCGTTTGGGCCACTGAGCTCCTACGAGCAGTACTTC.

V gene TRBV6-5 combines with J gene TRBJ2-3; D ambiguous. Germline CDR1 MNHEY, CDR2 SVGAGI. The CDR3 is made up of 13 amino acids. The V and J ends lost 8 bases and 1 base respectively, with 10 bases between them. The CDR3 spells CASQAGGTDTQYF. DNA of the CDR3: TGTGCCAGCCAGGCAGGCGGCACAGATACGCAGTATTTT.

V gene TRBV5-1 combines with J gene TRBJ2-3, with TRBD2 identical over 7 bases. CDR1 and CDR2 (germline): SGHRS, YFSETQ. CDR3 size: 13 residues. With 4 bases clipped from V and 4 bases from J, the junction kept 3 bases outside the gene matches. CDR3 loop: CASSPGGADTQYF. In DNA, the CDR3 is TGCGCCAGCAGCCCTGGGGGGGCAGATACGCAGTATTTT.

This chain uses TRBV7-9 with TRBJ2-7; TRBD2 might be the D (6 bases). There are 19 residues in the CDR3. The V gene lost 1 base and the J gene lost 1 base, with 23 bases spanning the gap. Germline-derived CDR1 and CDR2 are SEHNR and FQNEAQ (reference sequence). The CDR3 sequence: CASSLVPPGWAGTSYEQYF. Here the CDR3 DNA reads TGTGCCAGCAGCTTAGTACCCCCCGGTTGGGCGGGAACTTCCTACGAGCAGTACTTC.

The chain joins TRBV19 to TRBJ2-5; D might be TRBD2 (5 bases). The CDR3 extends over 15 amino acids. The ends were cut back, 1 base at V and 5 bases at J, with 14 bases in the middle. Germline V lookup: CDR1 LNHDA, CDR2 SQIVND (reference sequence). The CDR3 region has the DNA TGTGCCAGTAGTATAGGCGGCTTCCCGGGGGAGACCCAGTACTTC. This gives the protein CASSIGGFPGETQYF. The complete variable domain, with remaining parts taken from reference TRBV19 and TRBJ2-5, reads DGGITQSPKYLFRKEGQNVTLSCEQNLNHDAMYWYRQDPGQGLRLIYYSQIVNDFQKGDIAEGYSVSREKKESFPLTVTSAQKNPTAFYLCASSIGGFPGETQYFGPGTRLLVL.

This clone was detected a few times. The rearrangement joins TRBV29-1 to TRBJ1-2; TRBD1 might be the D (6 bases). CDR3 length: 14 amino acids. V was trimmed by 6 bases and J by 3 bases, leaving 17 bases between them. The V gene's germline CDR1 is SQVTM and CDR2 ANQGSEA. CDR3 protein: CSVRRPTGDYGYTF. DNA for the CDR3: TGCAGCGTCCGACGCCCGACAGGAGACTATGGCTACACCTTC.

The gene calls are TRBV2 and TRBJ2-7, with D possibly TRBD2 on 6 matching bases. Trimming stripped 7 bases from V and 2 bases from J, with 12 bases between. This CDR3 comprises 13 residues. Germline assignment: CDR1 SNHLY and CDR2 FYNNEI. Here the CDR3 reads CASMQEGTYEQYF. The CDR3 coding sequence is TGTGCCAGCATGCAGGAGGGGACCTACGAGCAGTACTTC.

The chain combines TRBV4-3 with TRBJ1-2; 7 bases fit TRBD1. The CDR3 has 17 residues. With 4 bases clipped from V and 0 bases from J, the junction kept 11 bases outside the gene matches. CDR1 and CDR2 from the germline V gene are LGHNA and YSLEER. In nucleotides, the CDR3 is TGCGCCAGCAGCCCACAGGGGCGGCTGAGGACTAACTATGGCTACACCTTC. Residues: CASSPQGRLRTNYGYTF.

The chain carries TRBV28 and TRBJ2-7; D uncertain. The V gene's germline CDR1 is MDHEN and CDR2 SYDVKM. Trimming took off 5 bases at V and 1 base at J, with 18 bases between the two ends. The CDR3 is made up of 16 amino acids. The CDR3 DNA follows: TGTGCCAGCAGTCAAACCCGCCCCCAGGCATCCTACGAGCAGTACTTC. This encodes CASSQTRPQASYEQYF.

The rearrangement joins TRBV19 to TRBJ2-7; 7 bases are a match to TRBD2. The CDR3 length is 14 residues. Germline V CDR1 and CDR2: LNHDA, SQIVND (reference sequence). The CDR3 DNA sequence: TGTGCAAGTGGTCCCGCTAGCGGACCCTACGAGCAGTACTTC. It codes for CASGPASGPYEQYF.

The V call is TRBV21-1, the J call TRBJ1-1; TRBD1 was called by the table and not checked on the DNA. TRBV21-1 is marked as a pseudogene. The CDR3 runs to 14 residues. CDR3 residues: CASRLGRISPGAFF. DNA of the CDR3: TGTGCCAGCAGATTGGGCAGAATAAGCCCCGGAGCTTTCTTT.

CDR3 coding DNA: TGTGCCACCAGCAGCTATAGCGGACAGGGGGCCACCTACGAGCAGTACTTC. Its protein is CATSSYSGQGATYEQYF. The chain has TRBV15 and TRBJ2-7, with 11 bases aligning to TRBD1. The V and J ends lost 3 bases and 2 bases, in that order; junction bases with no gene match: 9. Per germline, CDR1 LNHNV and CDR2 YYDKDF (reference sequence). CDR3 size: 17 residues.

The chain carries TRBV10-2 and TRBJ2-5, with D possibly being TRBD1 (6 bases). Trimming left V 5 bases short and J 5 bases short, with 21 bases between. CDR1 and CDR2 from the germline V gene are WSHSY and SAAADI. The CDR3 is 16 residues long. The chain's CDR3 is CASSLNLRTARETQYF. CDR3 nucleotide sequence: TGCGCCAGCAGTTTAAACCTTAGGACAGCTAGGGAGACCCAGTACTTC.

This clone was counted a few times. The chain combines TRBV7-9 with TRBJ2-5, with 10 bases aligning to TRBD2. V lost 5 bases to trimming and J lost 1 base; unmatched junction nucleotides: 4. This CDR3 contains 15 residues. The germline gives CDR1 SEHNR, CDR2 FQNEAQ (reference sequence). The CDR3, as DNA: TGTGCCAGCAGCCCAGCGGGAGGGCCCCAAGAGACCCAGTACTTC. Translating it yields CASSPAGGPQETQYF.

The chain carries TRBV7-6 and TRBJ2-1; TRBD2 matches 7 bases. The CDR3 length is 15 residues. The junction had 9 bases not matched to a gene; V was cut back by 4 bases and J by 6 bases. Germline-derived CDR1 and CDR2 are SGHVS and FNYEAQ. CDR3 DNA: TGTGCCAGCAGCTCTCGGCGGGAGCAGGTCAATGAGCAGTTCTTC. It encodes CASSSRREQVNEQFF.